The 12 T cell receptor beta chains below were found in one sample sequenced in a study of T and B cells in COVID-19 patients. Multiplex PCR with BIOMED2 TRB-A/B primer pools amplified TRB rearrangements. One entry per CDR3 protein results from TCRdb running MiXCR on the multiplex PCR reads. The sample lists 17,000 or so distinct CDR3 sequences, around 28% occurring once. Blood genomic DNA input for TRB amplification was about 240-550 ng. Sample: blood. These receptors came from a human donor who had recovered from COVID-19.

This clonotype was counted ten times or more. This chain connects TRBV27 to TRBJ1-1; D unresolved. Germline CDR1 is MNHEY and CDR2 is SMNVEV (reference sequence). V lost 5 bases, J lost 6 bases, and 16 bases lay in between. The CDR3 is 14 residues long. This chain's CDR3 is CASSGRTAGAEAFF. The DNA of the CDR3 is TGTGCCAGCAGTGGGCGGACCGCTGGGGCTGAAGCTTTCTTT.

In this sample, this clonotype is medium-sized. Written as DNA, the CDR3 is TGTGCCAGCACCTCCCCACAGGGGGATAACACAGATACGCAGTATTTT. Translated: CASTSPQGDNTDTQYF. This rearrangement joins TRBV13 to TRBJ2-3; 8 bases match TRBD1. V dropped 7 bases and J dropped 2; count of bases not matched to a gene: 11. The CDR3 is 16 residues long. Germline assignment: CDR1 PRHDT and CDR2 FYEKMQ (reference sequence). The whole variable domain, remainder taken from reference TRBV13 and TRBJ2-3, is AAGVIQSPRHLIKEKRETATLKCYPIPRHDTVYWYQQGPGQDPQFLISFYEKMQSDKGSIPDRFSAQQFSDYHSELNMSSLELGDSALYFCASTSPQGDNTDTQYFGPGTRLTVL.

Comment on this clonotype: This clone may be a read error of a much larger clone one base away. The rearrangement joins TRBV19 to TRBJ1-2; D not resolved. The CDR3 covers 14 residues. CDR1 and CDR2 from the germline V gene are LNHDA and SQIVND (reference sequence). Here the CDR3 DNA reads TGTGCCTGTAGTATCGGGCCAACGCCCTATGGCTACACCTTC. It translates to CACSIGPTPYGYTF. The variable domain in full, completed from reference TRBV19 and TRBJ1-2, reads DGGITQSPKYLFRKEGQNVTLSCEQNLNHDAMYWYRQDPGQGLRLIYYSQIVNDFQKGDIAEGYSVSREKKESFPLTVTSAQKNPTAFYLCACSIGPTPYGYTFGSGTRLTVV.

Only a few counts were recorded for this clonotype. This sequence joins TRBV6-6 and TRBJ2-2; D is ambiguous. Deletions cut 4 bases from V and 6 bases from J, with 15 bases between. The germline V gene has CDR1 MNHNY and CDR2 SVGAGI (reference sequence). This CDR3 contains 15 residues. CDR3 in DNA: TGTGCCAGCAGTTCCCATTCGACCCGGTCCGGGGAGCTGTTTTTT. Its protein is CASSSHSTRSGELFF.

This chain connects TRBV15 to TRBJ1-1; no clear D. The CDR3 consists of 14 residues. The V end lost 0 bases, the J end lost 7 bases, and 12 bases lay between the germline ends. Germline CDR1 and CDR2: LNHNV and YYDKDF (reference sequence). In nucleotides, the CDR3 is TGTGCCACCAGCAGAGAAGCATGGGATGGTGAAGCTTTCTTT. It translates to CATSREAWDGEAFF. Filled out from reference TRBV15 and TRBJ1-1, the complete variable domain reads DAMVIQNPRYQVTQFGKPVTLSCSQTLNHNVMYWYQQKSSQAPKLLFHYYDKDFNNEADTPDNFQSRRPNTSFCFLDIRSPGLGDTAMYLCATSREAWDGEAFFGQGTRLTVV.

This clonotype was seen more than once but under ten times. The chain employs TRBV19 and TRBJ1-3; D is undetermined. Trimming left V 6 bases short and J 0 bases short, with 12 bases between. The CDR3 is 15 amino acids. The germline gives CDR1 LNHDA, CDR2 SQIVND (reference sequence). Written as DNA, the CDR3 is TGTGCCAGTAGGGATAGAATTACCTCTGGAAACACCATATATTTT. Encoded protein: CASRDRITSGNTIYF.

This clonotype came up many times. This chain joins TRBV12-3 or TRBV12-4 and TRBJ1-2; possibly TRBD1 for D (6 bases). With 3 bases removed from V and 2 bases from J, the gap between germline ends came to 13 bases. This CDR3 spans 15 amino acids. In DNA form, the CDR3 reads TGTGCCAGCAGTTTTTGGGCAGGGACAAACTATGGCTACACCTTC. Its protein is CASSFWAGTNYGYTF.

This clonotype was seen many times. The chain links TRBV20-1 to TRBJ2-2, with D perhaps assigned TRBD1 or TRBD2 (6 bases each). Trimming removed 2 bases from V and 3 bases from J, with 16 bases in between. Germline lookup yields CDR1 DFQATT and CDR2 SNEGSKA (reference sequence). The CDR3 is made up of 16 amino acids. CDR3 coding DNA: TGCAGTGCTAGACCGATGGGGGGCGGAGACACCGGGGAGCTGTTTTTT. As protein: CSARPMGGGDTGELFF.

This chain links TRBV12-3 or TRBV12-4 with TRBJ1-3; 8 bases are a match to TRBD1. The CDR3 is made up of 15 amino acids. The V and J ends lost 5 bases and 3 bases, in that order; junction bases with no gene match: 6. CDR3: CASSLQGAVGNTIYF. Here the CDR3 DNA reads TGTGCCAGCAGTCTTCAGGGGGCAGTTGGAAACACCATATATTTT.

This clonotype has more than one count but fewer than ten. The CDR3 loop is CASSSLQDNEQFF. CDR3 bases: TGTGCCAGCAGCTCATTACAGGACAATGAGCAGTTCTTC. V is TRBV5-6 and J is TRBJ2-1; maybe TRBD1 (5 bases). Per the germline V gene, CDR1 is SGHDT and CDR2 is YYEEEE. The CDR3 is made up of 13 amino acids. Trimming removed 3 bases from V and 5 bases from J, with 9 bases in between. Full variable domain (rest looked up from reference TRBV5-6 and TRBJ2-1): DAGVTQSPTHLIKTRGQQVTLRCSPKSGHDTVSWYQQALGQGPQFIFQYYEEEERQRGNFPDRFSGHQFPNYSSELNVNALLLGDSALYLCASSSLQDNEQFFGPGTRLTVL.

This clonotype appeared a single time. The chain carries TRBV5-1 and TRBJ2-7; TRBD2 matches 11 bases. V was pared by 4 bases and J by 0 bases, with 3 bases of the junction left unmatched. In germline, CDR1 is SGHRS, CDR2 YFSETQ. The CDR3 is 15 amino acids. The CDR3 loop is CASSELAGVSYEQYF. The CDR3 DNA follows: TGCGCCAGCAGCGAACTAGCGGGGGTCTCCTACGAGCAGTACTTC.

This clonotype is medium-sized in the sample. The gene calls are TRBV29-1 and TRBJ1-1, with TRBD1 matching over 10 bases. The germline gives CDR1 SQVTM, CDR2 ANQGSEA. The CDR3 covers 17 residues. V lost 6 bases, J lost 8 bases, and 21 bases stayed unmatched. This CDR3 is CSVPASGTGAVQREAFF. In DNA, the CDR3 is TGCAGCGTCCCCGCTTCCGGGACAGGGGCGGTCCAGCGGGAAGCTTTCTTT.